The present TCR beta chain was sequenced within a study of CD8+ T cells in alopecia areata. Study summary: Tofacitinib dosing lasted 6 to 18 months, which was then followed by 6 months off drug. Findings and caveats of the study: Amid tofacitinib therapy, many expanded lesional clones stayed present in scalp and blood. For patients receiving tofacitinib, scalp clonality and expanded CD8+ clones among the top 100 significantly decreased.

V was clipped by 4 bases and J by 6 bases, with 9 bases between them. CDR1 and CDR2 (germline): SGDLS, YYNGEE. CDR3 length: 12 residues. This clone was detected many times. As yet, its antigen is unknown. The treatment is: oral pan-JAK inhibitor, 5-10 mg twice daily. Alopecia areata patients had lesional scalp punch biopsies and peripheral blood taken from them. Reverse transcribed after extraction, RNA yielded cDNA as the sequencing template. The repertoire was sequenced with immunoSEQ multiplex PCR; TCRdb's copy has only in-frame clones and lacks some. In the table there are under 250,000 clones, around 57% of which are singletons.

The receptor was isolated from a human donor with alopecia areata. The chain recombines TRBV9 with TRBJ2-3; no reliable D call. Source: CD4+ T cells sorted from blood, taken at week 4, from a patient treated with tofacitinib. The chain's CDR3 is CASSSEWDTQYF. CDR3 DNA sequence: TGTGCCAGCAGCTCAGAATGGGATACGCAGTATTTT.